One sample yielded the 11 T cell receptor beta chains listed below, sequenced in a study of cytotoxic CD8 clonotypes in ibrutinib-treated CLL. Generated by immunoSEQ multiplex PCR, the TCRdb table keeps only in-frame clones and is missing some. The sample has approximately 190,000 clones, 79% seen once. Material: PBMCs, obtained after 12 months of ibrutinib treatment. The receptors were gathered from a human donor with chronic lymphocytic leukemia.

The gene calls are TRBV18 and TRBJ1-2; 10 bases match TRBD1. The germline gives CDR1 KGHSH, CDR2 LQKENI. V dropped 1 base and J dropped 0; count of bases not matched to a gene: 5. The CDR3 runs to 17 residues. As DNA, the CDR3 is TGTGCCAGCTCACCACGGACAGGGGGAGAAGCTAACTATGGCTACACCTTC. This codes for CASSPRTGGEANYGYTF.

This chain uses TRBV18 with TRBJ2-3; TRBD1 agrees at 7 bases. Germline values: CDR1 KGHSH, CDR2 LQKENI. The CDR3 runs 16 residues. V was clipped by 3 bases and J by 4 bases; unmatched bases: 10. CDR3 loop: CASSPAGGSPSDTQYF. Here the CDR3 DNA reads TGTGCCAGCTCACCGGCAGGGGGTTCTCCTTCAGATACGCAGTATTTT.

This rearrangement joins TRBV5-1 to TRBJ1-1, with a weak D call TRBD1 (5 bases). CDR3 length: 13 amino acids. In germline, CDR1 is SGHRS, CDR2 YFSETQ. Trimming stripped 6 bases from V and 5 bases from J, with 14 bases between. The CDR3, as DNA: TGCGCCAGCACCCAACACGGGGCAACTGAAGCTTTCTTT. It is translated as CASTQHGATEAFF. The whole variable domain, filled in from reference TRBV5-1 and TRBJ1-1, reads KAGVTQTPRYLIKTRGQQVTLSCSPISGHRSVSWYQQTPGQGLQFLFEYFSETQRNKGNFPGRFSGRQFSNSRSEMNVSTLELGDSALYLCASTQHGATEAFFGQGTRLTVV.

The sample holds a few counts of this clone. The gene calls are TRBV30 and TRBJ2-5; D call uncertain. Per the germline V gene, CDR1 is GTSNPN and CDR2 is SVGIG (reference sequence). Trimming took off 7 bases at V and 1 base at J, with 13 bases between the two ends. The CDR3 has 13 amino acids. This CDR3 is CAYTKETQETQYF. The CDR3 DNA follows: TGTGCCTACACGAAGGAAACCCAAGAGACCCAGTACTTC. The variable domain in full, with the rest retrieved from reference TRBV30 and TRBJ2-5, is SQTIHQWPATLVQPVGSPLSLECTVEGTSNPNLYWYRQAAGRGLQLLFYSVGIGQISSEVPQNLSASRPQDRQFILSSKKLLLSDSGFYLCAYTKETQETQYFGPGTRLLVL.

This CDR3 reads CASSVRQEGYTF. DNA of the CDR3: TGCGCCAGCAGCGTCCGACAGGAGGGCTACACCTTC. The chain couples TRBV5-1 to TRBJ1-2; the D gene is possibly TRBD1 (6 bases). Trimming cost V 4 bases and J 8 bases, with 12 bases left between them. CDR1 and CDR2 from the germline V gene are SGHRS and YFSETQ. This CDR3 region has 12 residues.

V is TRBV9 and J is TRBJ2-1; 10 nucleotides match TRBD1. Trimming removed 3 bases from V and 4 bases from J; junction bases left unmatched: 4. The length of the CDR3 is 15 residues. From germline, CDR1 is SGDLS and CDR2 YYNGEE. CDR3 sequence reads: CASSAGQGGYNEQFF. The DNA of the CDR3 is TGTGCCAGCAGCGCAGGACAGGGGGGTTACAATGAGCAGTTCTTC.

The gene calls are TRBV6-5 and TRBJ2-7, with 11 bases fitting TRBD2. Germline-derived CDR1 and CDR2 are MNHEY and SVGAGI. The V gene end was trimmed by 2 bases and the J gene end by 2 bases; junction bases not matched to a gene: 5. The CDR3 is made up of 16 amino acids. CDR3 bases: TGTGCCAGCAGTTACCTAGCGGGGGGCCGCCCCTACGAGCAGTACTTC. Its protein product is CASSYLAGGRPYEQYF.

This chain joins TRBV18 and TRBJ2-1; unclear D gene. CDR3 length: 16 amino acids. The germline CDR1 and CDR2 sequences are KGHSH and LQKENI. V was pared by 0 bases and J by 5 bases, with 14 bases between. CDR3 loop: CASSPPSLSQHNEQFF. CDR3 nucleotide sequence: TGTGCCAGCTCACCACCATCCCTTTCACAGCACAATGAGCAGTTCTTC.

The genes are TRBV12-5 and TRBJ2-3; no definite D call. The CDR3 extends over 13 amino acids. The V and J ends lost 2 bases and 3 bases respectively, with 6 bases between them. Germline V gives CDR1 LGHNT, CDR2 FRNRAP. This chain's CDR3 is CASGLSETDTQYF. The DNA of the CDR3 is TGTGCTAGTGGTTTGTCAGAAACAGATACGCAGTATTTT.

The V gene is TRBV7-9, the J gene TRBJ1-3; unclear D gene. Germline V gene lookup returns CDR1 SEHNR and CDR2 FQNEAQ (reference sequence). The CDR3 contains 15 residues. V was cut by 1 base and J by 0 bases, with 7 bases left in between. CDR3: CASSLGIHSGNTIYF. The CDR3 nucleotides are TGTGCCAGCAGCTTAGGGATTCACTCTGGAAACACCATATATTTT.

The chain carries TRBV5-1 and TRBJ2-1, with 8 bases matching TRBD2. This CDR3 has 16 residues. Germline values: CDR1 SGHRS, CDR2 YFSETQ. Trimming took 3 bases from V and 6 from J; bases not matched to a gene: 11. The CDR3 reads CASSSIAGPGGNEQFF. DNA for the CDR3: TGCGCCAGCAGCTCCATAGCGGGGCCCGGGGGCAATGAGCAGTTCTTC.